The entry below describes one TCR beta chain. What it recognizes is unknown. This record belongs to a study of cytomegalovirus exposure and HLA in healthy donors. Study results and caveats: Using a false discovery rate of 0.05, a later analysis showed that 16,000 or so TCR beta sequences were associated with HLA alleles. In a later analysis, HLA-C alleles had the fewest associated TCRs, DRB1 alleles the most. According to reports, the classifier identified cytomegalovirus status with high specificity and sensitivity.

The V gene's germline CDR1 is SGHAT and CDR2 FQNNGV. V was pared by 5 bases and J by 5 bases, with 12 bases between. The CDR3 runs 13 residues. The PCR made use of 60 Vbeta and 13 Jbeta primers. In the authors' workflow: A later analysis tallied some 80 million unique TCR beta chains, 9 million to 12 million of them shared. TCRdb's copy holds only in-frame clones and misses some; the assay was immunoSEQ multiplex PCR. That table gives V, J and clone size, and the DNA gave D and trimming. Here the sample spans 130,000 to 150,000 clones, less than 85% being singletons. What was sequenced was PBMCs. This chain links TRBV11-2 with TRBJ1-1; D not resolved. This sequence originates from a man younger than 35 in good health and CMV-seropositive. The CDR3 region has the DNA TGTGCCAGCAGCCCGTTTGGACTAACTGAAGCTTTCTTT. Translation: CASSPFGLTEAFF.